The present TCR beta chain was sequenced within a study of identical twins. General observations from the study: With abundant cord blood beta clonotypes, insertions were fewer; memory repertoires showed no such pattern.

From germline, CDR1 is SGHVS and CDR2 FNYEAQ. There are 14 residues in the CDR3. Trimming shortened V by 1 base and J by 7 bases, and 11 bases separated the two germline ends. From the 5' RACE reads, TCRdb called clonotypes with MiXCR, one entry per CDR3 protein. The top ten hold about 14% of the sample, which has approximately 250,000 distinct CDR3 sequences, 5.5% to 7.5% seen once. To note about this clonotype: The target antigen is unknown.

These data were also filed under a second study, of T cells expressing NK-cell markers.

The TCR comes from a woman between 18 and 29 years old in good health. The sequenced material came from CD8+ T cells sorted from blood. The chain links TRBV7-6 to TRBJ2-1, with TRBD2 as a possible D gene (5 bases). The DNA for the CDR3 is TGTGCCAGCAGCTTAGAAACTAGAACGAATGAGCAGTTCTTC. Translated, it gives CASSLETRTNEQFF.